The 3 T cell receptor beta chains presented below share a single source sample, sequenced in a study of T cell responses to AZD1222 COVID-19 vaccine. TCRdb's table, derived via immunoSEQ multiplex PCR, lists solely in-frame clones and lacks some. The table shows approximately 90,000 clones, with 80% to 90% occurring only once. Sequenced material: peripheral blood, taken on day 0 of AZD1222 vaccination. The receptors derive from an adult in good health.

The chain links TRBV7-2 to TRBJ2-1; TRBD2 is a possible D gene (5 bases). There are 17 residues in the CDR3. The germline CDR1 and CDR2 sequences are SGHTA and FQGNSA. The V gene lost 3 bases and the J gene lost 8 bases, with 23 bases spanning the gap. The CDR3 nucleotides are TGTGCCAGCAGCTTTTACGATGAGAGGAGGTTTATGTATGAGCAGTTCTTC. This translates into CASSFYDERRFMYEQFF. The full variable domain, rest sourced from reference TRBV7-2 and TRBJ2-1, is GAGVSQSPSNKVTEKGKDVELRCDPISGHTALYWYRQSLGQGLEFLIYFQGNSAPDKSGLPSDRFSAERTGGSVSTLTIQRTQQEDSAVYLCASSFYDERRFMYEQFFGPGTRLTVL.

The V and J genes are TRBV6-1 and TRBJ1-5; the match to TRBD1 covers 7 bases. Germline CDR1 and CDR2: MNHNS and SASEGT. The ends lost 1 base at V and 2 bases at J; junction bases unmatched: 5. This CDR3 has 16 amino acids. CDR3 in amino acids: CASSEEGGAGNQPQHF. CDR3 DNA sequence: TGTGCCAGCAGTGAAGAAGGGGGCGCGGGCAATCAGCCCCAGCATTTT.

The J gene is TRBJ1-5, the V gene TRBV4-1; 8 bases align to TRBD1. The germline V gene has CDR1 MGHRA and CDR2 YSYEKL. The CDR3 consists of 17 residues. V was pared by 4 bases and J by 4 bases, with 12 bases of the junction left unmatched. Written as DNA, the CDR3 is TGCGCCAGCAGCCGGAAAACTGGACAGGGCCCGAATCAGCCCCAGCATTTT. The encoded protein is CASSRKTGQGPNQPQHF.